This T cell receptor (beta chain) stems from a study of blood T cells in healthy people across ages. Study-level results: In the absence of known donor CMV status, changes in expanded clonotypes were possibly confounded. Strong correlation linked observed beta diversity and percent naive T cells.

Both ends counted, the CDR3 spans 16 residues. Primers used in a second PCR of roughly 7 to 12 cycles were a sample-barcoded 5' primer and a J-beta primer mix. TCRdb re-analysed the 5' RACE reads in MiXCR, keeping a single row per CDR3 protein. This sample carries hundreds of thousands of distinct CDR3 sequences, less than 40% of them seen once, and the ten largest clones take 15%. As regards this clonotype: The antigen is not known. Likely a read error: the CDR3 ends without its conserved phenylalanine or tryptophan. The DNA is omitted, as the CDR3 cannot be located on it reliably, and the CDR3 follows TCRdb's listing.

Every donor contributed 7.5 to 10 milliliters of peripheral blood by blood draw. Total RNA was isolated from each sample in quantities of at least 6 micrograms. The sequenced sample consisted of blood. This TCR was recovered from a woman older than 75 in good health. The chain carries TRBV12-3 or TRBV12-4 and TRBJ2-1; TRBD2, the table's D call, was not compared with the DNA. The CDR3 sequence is CASSLGPSYGGYTFGS.